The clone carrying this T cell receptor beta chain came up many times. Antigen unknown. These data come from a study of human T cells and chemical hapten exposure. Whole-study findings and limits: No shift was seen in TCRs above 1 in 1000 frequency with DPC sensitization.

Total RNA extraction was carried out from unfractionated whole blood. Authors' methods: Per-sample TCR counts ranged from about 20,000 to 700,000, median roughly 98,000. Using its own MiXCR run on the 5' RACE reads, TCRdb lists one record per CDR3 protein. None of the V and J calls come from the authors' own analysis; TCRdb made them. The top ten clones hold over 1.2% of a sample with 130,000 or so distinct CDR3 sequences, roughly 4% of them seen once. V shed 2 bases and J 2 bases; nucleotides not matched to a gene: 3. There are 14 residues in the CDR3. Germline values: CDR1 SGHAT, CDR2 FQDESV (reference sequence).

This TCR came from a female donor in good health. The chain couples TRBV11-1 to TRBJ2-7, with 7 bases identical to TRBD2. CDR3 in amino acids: CASSLQGGTYEQYF. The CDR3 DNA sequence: TGTGCCAGCAGCTTACAGGGAGGGACCTACGAGCAGTACTTC.